Below are 8 T cell receptor beta chains sequenced from a single sample in a study of PD-1 blockade in classical Hodgkin lymphoma. Assay used: immunoSEQ multiplex PCR; TCRdb lists only in-frame clones, some missing. The sample records about 31,000 clones, about four fifths being singletons. Time point of the sample: cycle 4 day 1 (C4D1), after more than five weeks of nivolumab. No patient escaped relapse after autologous stem cell transplantation, and brentuximab vedotin exposure varied. The specimen was peripheral blood mononuclear cells (PBMCs), collected before the fourth cycle of nivolumab. These receptors were taken from a human donor with classical Hodgkin lymphoma.

In its sample, this clone was seen once. This chain uses TRBV27 with TRBJ2-1; 15 nucleotides match TRBD2. V trimming: 4 bases; J trimming: 1 base; junction bases outside the gene matches: 8. CDR3 length: 19 amino acids. Germline CDR1 MNHEY, CDR2 SMNVEV (reference sequence). The CDR3 sequence is CASSYWTSGGAWSYNEQFF. The CDR3 DNA follows: TGTGCCAGCAGTTATTGGACTAGCGGGGGGGCCTGGTCCTACAATGAGCAGTTCTTC.

The V gene is TRBV18, the J gene TRBJ2-2, with a tentative D call TRBD1 (5 bases). Deletions cut 7 bases from V and 1 base from J, with 10 bases between. The CDR3 totals 14 residues. From germline, CDR1 is KGHSH and CDR2 LQKENI. The CDR3 DNA is TGTGCCAGCTTGACAGACTTGAACACCGGGGAGCTGTTTTTT. The encoded protein is CASLTDLNTGELFF.

The rearrangement links TRBV5-4 to TRBJ2-7; no firm D call. V was trimmed by 4 bases and J by 1 base, leaving 15 bases between them. The CDR3 covers 15 residues. Looked up from germline, CDR1 is SGHNT and CDR2 is YYREEE (reference sequence). CDR3 DNA: TGTGCCAGCAGCGCGGTACCTCAGGTGTCCTACGAGCAGTACTTC. This sequence encodes CASSAVPQVSYEQYF. Looking up the rest from reference TRBV5-4 and TRBJ2-7 gives the full variable domain: ETGVTQSPTHLIKTRGQQVTLRCSSQSGHNTVSWYQQALGQGPQFIFQYYREEENGRGNFPPRFSGLQFPNYSSELNVNALELDDSALYLCASSAVPQVSYEQYFGPGTRLTVT.

This rearrangement joins TRBV12-5 to TRBJ2-7, with D perhaps matching TRBD1 (6 bases). V was cut by 3 bases and J by 7 bases, with 16 bases left in between. Germline assignment: CDR1 LGHNT and CDR2 FRNRAP. The CDR3 covers 14 residues. CDR3 nucleotides: TGTGCTAGTGGTTTAGGGGAACAGGGCTGGGAGCAGTACTTC. This encodes CASGLGEQGWEQYF. Full variable domain (missing parts from reference TRBV12-5 and TRBJ2-7): DARVTQTPRHKVTEMGQEVTMRCQPILGHNTVFWYRQTMMQGLELLAYFRNRAPLDDSGMPKDRFSAEMPDATLATLKIQPSEPRDSAVYFCASGLGEQGWEQYFGPGTRLTVT.

This clone was counted once. V is TRBV30 and J is TRBJ2-7; no reliable D call. V was trimmed by 1 base and J by 7 bases, leaving 17 bases between them. The CDR3 has 14 residues. Germline CDR1 is GTSNPN and CDR2 is SVGIG (reference sequence). The CDR3 is CAWSDPTWPTEQYF. DNA for the CDR3: TGTGCCTGGAGTGACCCGACATGGCCCACGGAGCAGTACTTC.

The chain uses TRBV19 and TRBJ2-5; D remains ambiguous. CDR3 size: 13 residues. Germline V CDR1 and CDR2: LNHDA, SQIVND (reference sequence). The ends were cut back, 1 base at V and 5 bases at J, with 8 bases in the middle. In DNA, the CDR3 is TGTGCCAGTAGTATAGTAACTTCGGAGACCCAGTACTTC. Residues: CASSIVTSETQYF.

This clone came up a few times. Other DNA sequences in the sample encode the same CDR3. The chain links TRBV27 to TRBJ2-3; the match to TRBD1 covers 7 bases. The V and J ends lost 4 bases and 3 bases, in that order; junction bases with no gene match: 4. The germline CDR1 and CDR2 sequences are MNHEY and SMNVEV (reference sequence). The CDR3 has 14 residues. CDR3 nucleotide sequence: TGTGCCAGCAGTTCAAGGGGGCGAACAGATACGCAGTATTTT. Its translation: CASSSRGRTDTQYF.

This clone has just one count. The chain carries TRBV4-2 and TRBJ2-5; D possibly corresponds to TRBD2 (6 bases). This CDR3 has 15 residues. Trimming took 4 bases from V and 5 from J, leaving 17 bases between them. Germline V gene sequence: CDR1 LGHNA, CDR2 YNFKEQ. CDR3 residues: CASSPPGAAGETQYF. CDR3 DNA: TGTGCCAGCAGCCCCCCCGGGGCGGCGGGGGAGACCCAGTACTTC.